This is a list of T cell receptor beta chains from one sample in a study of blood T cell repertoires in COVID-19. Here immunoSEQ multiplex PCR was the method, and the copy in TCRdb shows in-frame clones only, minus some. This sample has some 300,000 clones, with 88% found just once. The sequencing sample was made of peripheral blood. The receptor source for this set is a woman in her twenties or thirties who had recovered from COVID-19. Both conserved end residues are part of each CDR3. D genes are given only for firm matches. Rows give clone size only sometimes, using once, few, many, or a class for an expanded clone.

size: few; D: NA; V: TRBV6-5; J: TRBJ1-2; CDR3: CATSTQGSGSYGYTF; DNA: TGTGCCACCTCTACTCAGGGCTCCGGGAGCTATGGCTACACCTTC
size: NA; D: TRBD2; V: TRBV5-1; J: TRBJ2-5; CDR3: CASSAGTSGYQETQYF; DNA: TGCGCCAGCAGCGCGGGGACTAGCGGTTACCAAGAGACCCAGTACTTC
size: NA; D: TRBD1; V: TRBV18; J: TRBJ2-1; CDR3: CASSPATGSVDNEQFF; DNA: TGTGCCAGCTCACCAGCGACAGGGAGTGTCGACAATGAGCAGTTCTTC
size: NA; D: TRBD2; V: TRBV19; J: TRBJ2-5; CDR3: CASGTRELETQYF; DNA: TGTGCCAGCGGGACTAGGGAGTTGGAGACCCAGTACTTC
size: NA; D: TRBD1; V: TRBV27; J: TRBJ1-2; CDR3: CASSPRDRTDIYGYTF; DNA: TGTGCCAGCAGTCCCCGGGACAGAACTGACATCTATGGCTACACCTTC
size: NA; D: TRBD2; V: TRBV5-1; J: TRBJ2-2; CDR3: CASSLGTSGVSNTGELFF; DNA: TGCGCCAGCAGCCTAGGGACTAGCGGGGTTTCGAACACCGGGGAGCTGTTTTTT
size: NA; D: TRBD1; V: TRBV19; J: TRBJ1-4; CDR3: CASRPFSTGPNEKLFF; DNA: TGTGCCAGTAGGCCCTTTTCGACAGGGCCTAATGAAAAACTGTTTTTT
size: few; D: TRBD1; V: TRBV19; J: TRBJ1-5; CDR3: CASRLGGLDQPQHF; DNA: TGTGCCAGTAGACTAGGGGGCCTGGATCAGCCCCAGCATTTT
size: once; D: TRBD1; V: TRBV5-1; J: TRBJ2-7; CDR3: CASSGTGGEQYF; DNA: TGCGCCAGCAGCGGGACAGGGGGCGAGCAGTACTTC
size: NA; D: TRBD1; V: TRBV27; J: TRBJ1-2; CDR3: CASSLSRQGASYGYTF; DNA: TGTGCCAGCAGTTTAAGCCGACAGGGCGCGTCCTATGGCTACACCTTC
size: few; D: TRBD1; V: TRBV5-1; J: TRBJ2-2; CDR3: CASSSTGGFTGELFF; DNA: TGCGCCAGCAGCTCGACAGGGGGCTTCACCGGGGAGCTGTTTTTT
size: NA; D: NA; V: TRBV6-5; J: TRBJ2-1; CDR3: CASSYSTSRYNEQFF; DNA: TGTGCCAGCAGTTACTCAACTAGCCGTTACAATGAGCAGTTCTTC
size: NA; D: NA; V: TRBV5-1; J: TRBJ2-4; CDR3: CASSLQGSKNIQYF; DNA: TGCGCCAGCAGCTTACAGGGCTCCAAAAACATTCAGTACTTC
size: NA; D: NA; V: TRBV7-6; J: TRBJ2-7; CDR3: CASSLSTGTFHEQYF; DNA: TGTGCCAGCAGCTTATCGACCGGGACATTCCACGAGCAGTACTTC
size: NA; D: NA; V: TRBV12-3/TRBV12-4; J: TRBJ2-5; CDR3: CASSGGVGETQYF; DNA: TGTGCCAGCAGCGGAGGGGTTGGGGAGACCCAGTACTTC
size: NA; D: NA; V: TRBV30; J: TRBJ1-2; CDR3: CAWTGEGRYGYTF; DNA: TGTGCCTGGACCGGGGAGGGGCGGTATGGCTACACCTTC
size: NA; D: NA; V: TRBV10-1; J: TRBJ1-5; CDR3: CASKTRTERRGQPQHF; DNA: TGCGCCAGCAAGACTCGGACAGAAAGGAGAGGTCAGCCCCAGCATTTT
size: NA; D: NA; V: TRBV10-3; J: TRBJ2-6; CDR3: CASSGTSDSGANVLTF; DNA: TGTGCCAGTTCCGGGACAAGTGACTCTGGGGCCAACGTCCTGACTTTC
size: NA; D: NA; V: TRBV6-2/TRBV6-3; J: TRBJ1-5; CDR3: CASSPSWKGFTRDSNQPQHF; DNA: TGTGCCAGCAGTCCCAGCTGGAAAGGGTTCACCCGGGATAGCAATCAGCCCCAGCATTTT
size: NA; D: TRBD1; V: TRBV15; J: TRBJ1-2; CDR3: CATSRRRDSTMTNYGYTF; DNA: TGTGCCACCAGCAGAAGACGGGACAGTACTATGACTAACTATGGCTACACCTTC
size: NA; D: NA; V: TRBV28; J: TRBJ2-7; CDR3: CASRADRYEQYF; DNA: TGTGCCAGCAGAGCTGACAGATACGAGCAGTACTTC
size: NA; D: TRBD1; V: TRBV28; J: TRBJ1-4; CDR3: CASSLTGQYNEKLFF; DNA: TGTGCCAGCAGCTTAACGGGACAGTATAATGAAAAACTGTTTTTT
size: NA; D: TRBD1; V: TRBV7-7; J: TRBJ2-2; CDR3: CASSSGTGANTGELFF; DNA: TGTGCCAGCAGCTCCGGGACAGGTGCGAACACCGGGGAGCTGTTTTTT
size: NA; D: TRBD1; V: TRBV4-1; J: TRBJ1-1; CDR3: CASSQGFPGQMNTEAFF; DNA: TGCGCCAGCAGCCAGGGATTTCCGGGACAGATGAACACTGAAGCTTTCTTT
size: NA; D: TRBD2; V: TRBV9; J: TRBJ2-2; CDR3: CASSERGVNTGELFF; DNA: TGTGCCAGCAGCGAGCGGGGGGTGAACACCGGGGAGCTGTTTTTT
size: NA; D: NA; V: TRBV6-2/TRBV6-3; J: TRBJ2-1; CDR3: CASSYLIRLGSDDEQFF; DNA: TGTGCCAGCAGTTACTTAATTCGGCTAGGCTCTGACGATGAGCAGTTCTTC
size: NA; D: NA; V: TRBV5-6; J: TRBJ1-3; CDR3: CASSLAGGNTIYF; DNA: TGTGCCAGCAGCTTGGCCGGGGGAAACACCATATATTTT
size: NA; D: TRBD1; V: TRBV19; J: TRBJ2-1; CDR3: CASSISLRDRAYNEQFF; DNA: TGTGCCAGTAGTATAAGCCTACGGGACAGGGCTTACAATGAGCAGTTCTTC
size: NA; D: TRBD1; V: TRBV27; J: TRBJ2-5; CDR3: CASSPYRPGGQETQYF; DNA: TGTGCCAGCAGTCCCTACCGTCCAGGGGGACAAGAGACCCAGTACTTC
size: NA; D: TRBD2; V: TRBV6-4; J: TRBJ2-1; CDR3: CASSEVLAGYNEQFF; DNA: TGTGCCAGCAGTGAAGTTCTAGCGGGTTACAATGAGCAGTTCTTC
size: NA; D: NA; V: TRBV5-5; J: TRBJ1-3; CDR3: CASSPDRYSGNTIYF; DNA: TGTGCCAGCAGCCCGGACAGATACTCTGGAAACACCATATATTTT